The 3 T cell receptor beta chains listed next were all sequenced from one sample in a study of shared clonotypes between healthy human individuals. Naive-designated CD8 cells lacked CD45RO, were positively enriched for CCR7, and omitted terminally differentiated effector memory CD45RA+ cells. The table came from immunoSEQ multiplex PCR; TCRdb's copy has only in-frame clones and leaves some out. The sample shows millions of clones, about 95% of them seen only once. Material: naive CD8+ T cells sorted from blood. These receptors all stem from a man aged 18 to 30 in good health.

This clone has only one observation. CDR3 residues: CASSLALKPGGTWETQYF. In DNA form, the CDR3 reads TGTGCCAGCAGCTTAGCGCTAAAGCCAGGGGGCACATGGGAGACCCAGTACTTC. The genes are TRBV7-9 and TRBJ2-5, with TRBD1 matching 8 bases. The CDR3 covers 18 residues. V was clipped by 0 bases and J by 5 bases; unmatched bases: 14. In germline, CDR1 is SEHNR, CDR2 FQNEAQ (reference sequence).

CDR3: CASSLSGSADTQYF. In nucleotides, the CDR3 is TGTGCCAGCAGCCTTAGCGGGAGCGCAGATACGCAGTATTTT. This rearrangement joins TRBV5-6 to TRBJ2-3; 9 nucleotides align to TRBD2. V shed 4 bases, J shed 4 bases, and the junction held 4 bases outside the gene matches. Germline CDR1 reads SGHDT; CDR2 reads YYEEEE. This CDR3 is 14 amino acids long. The entire variable domain, with the rest obtained from reference TRBV5-6 and TRBJ2-3, is as follows: DAGVTQSPTHLIKTRGQQVTLRCSPKSGHDTVSWYQQALGQGPQFIFQYYEEEERQRGNFPDRFSGHQFPNYSSELNVNALLLGDSALYLCASSLSGSADTQYFGPGTRLTVL.

V gene TRBV30 combines with J gene TRBJ2-5, with 7 bases identical to TRBD1. This CDR3 region has 14 residues. Germline V gene lookup returns CDR1 GTSNPN and CDR2 SVGIG (reference sequence). V shed 2 bases, J shed 1 base, and the junction held 4 bases outside the gene matches. CDR3 sequence reads: CAWSWDSFQETQYF. CDR3 nucleotides: TGTGCCTGGAGTTGGGACAGCTTCCAAGAGACCCAGTACTTC.